This paragraph reports one TCR beta chain. Genomic DNA constituted the template upon which TCR beta VDJ and CDR3 profiling was performed. Each CDR3 protein gets one entry after TCRdb re-called the reads with MiXCR. The sample contains some 180,000 distinct CDR3 sequences, roughly 65% of which appear only once. This entry comes from a study of CD8+CD57+ T cells in acquired aplastic anemia. Those patients picked for sequencing had displayed CD8+CD57+ cell expansion on flow cytometry. Germline CDR1 LNHDA, CDR2 SQIVND (reference sequence). V dropped 3 bases and J dropped 7; count of bases not matched to a gene: 9. This CDR3 spans 15 amino acids.

Material for sequencing was sorted CD4+, CD8+, or CD8+CD57+ T cells (not recorded which) from PBMCs. The sequence was collected from a human donor with aplastic anemia. J is TRBJ2-1 and V is TRBV19, with 7 bases fitting TRBD1. Here the CDR3 reads CASSIETGQLNEQFF. CDR3 coding DNA: TGTGCCAGTAGTATTGAGACAGGGCAACTGAATGAGCAGTTCTTC.